This record looks at one T cell receptor (beta chain) sequence and its context. The antigen it recognizes is unknown. Given the absence of the conserved phenylalanine or tryptophan at the CDR3 end, a read error is likely. This sample stems from a study of T cell repertoires in cytomegalovirus infection (dated by TCRdb to the late 2010s). Some background on the complete study: Recently identified HLA-C-restricted CMV epitopes, whose presentation resists viral immunomodulation, were targeted by peptide stimulations together with well-studied HLA-B-restricted epitopes. Because public TCR beta signatures pointed to carriage of CMV infection together with the matching HLA type, the HLA type of each donor mattered for the analysis.

TCRdb lists the instrument as Illumina HiSeq 1500. TCRdb cleaned the public reads at Q25 with fastp, built clones with MiXCR and kept in-frame beta chains. Rows matching on CDR3 protein sequence are summarized as one entry with the most common DNA and genes. This sample holds roughly 860,000 distinct CDR3 sequences; approximately 29% were observed only once. Of the sample, roughly an eighth is held by the ten largest clones. V and J lose 10 bases and 0 bases, and a span of 17 bases separates them. CDR1 and CDR2 are drawn from the germline V gene (reference sequence): MNHEY, SMNVEV. 15 amino acids form the CDR3, both terminal residues included. CDR3 DNA is the only sequence kept; it has 45 bases, read in frame from the first base. Reading the label with the study, this specimen's treatment or condition is: in vitro stimulation with specific CMV peptide epitopes to enrich CMV-specific T cells. The paper's findings and limits, for the study overall: The ex vivo response was dominated by HLA-C-restricted CMV-specific TCR beta clonotypes, which also provided the single most frequent clonotype in two of eight donors. In both this cohort and an independent roughly 350-donor cohort, the cumulative frequency of public TCR beta family members distinguished carriers of CMV infection plus the relevant HLA type.

The starting material was cultured CD8+ T cells from PBMCs, obtained from culture after CMV antigen stimulation. The sequence was collected from a human donor in good health (CMV status not recorded). Some clones in this sample may be carry-over from other donors' samples. The chain was built from TRBV27 and TRBJ2-3, with TRBD2 perhaps the D gene, on 7 matching bases. This receptor carries the CDR3 CATAGRGRSTDTQYS. The sequenced DNA: TGTGCCACCGCGGGGCGGGGGCGAAGCACAGATACGCAGTATTCT.